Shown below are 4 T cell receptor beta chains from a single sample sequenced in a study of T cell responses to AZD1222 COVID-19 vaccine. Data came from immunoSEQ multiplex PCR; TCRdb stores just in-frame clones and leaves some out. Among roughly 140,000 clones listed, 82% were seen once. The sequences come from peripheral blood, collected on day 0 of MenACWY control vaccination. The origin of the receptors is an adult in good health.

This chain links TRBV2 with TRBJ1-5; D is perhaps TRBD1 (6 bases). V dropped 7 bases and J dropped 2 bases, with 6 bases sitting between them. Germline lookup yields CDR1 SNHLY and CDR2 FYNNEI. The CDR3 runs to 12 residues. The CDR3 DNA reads TGTGCCAGCAACAGGGGCAATCAGCCCCAGCATTTT. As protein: CASNRGNQPQHF.

CDR3 in amino acids: CASNRPGGASYNSPLHF. The CDR3 DNA is TGTGCCAGCAACCGACCGGGGGGCGCTTCCTATAATTCACCCCTCCACTTT. The V and J genes are TRBV7-9 and TRBJ1-6, with D perhaps TRBD1 (6 bases). CDR3 size: 17 residues. V lost 7 bases, J lost 1 base, and 17 bases lay in between. Germline CDR1 is SEHNR and CDR2 is FQNEAQ (reference sequence).

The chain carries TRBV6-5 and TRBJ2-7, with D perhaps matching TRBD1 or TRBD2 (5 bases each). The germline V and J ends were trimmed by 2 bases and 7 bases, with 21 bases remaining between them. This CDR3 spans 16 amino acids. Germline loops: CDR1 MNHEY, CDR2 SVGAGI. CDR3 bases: TGTGCCAGCAGTTACACAACCCGGGACCCTTCTGGTGAGCAGTACGTC. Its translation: CASSYTTRDPSGEQYV.

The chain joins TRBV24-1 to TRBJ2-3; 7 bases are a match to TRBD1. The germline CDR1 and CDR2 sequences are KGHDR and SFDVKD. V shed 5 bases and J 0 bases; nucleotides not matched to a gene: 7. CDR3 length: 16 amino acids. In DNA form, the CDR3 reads TGTGCCACCAGTGCCCCGGGCAGGGGGAGCACAGATACGCAGTATTTT. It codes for CATSAPGRGSTDTQYF.